The rows below give T cell receptor beta chains drawn from one sample of a study of sequential checkpoint blockade in melanoma. Sequenced by immunoSEQ multiplex PCR; TCRdb stores in-frame clones only, minus some. The data hold about 8,400 clones, with 90% observed a single time. The material was CD8+ T cells sorted from blood (inferred from file names), obtained from a patient given nivolumab and ipilimumab in sequence. The receptors come from a human donor with melanoma. CDR3s include the opening cysteine and the closing phenylalanine or tryptophan. The D gene is left open where the match is weak. Size is stated for part of the rows, as once, few or many counts, or as a class when the clone is expanded.

V,J,D,size,DNA,CDR3
TRBV7-3,TRBJ2-7,-,-,TGTGCCAGCAGCTTTGGGAGCGACTACGAGCAGTACTTC,CASSFGSDYEQYF
TRBV28,TRBJ2-7,-,-,TGTGCCAGCAGTTTTGGAGATTACGAGCAGTACTTC,CASSFGDYEQYF
TRBV27,TRBJ2-7,-,few,TGTGCCAGCAGTTTTGGCAGAGGTACCTACGAGCAGTACTTC,CASSFGRGTYEQYF
TRBV27,TRBJ2-7,-,-,TGTGCCAGCAGCACACAGGGATACGAGCAGTACTTC,CASSTQGYEQYF
TRBV28,TRBJ2-7,TRBD1,-,TGTGCCAGCAGTCTAGAGGACAGGGATGCGATTTACGAGCAGTACTTC,CASSLEDRDAIYEQYF
TRBV5-1,TRBJ2-7,-,once,TGCGCCAGCAGCTTGGTTGCAGGGTCCTACGAGCAGTACTTC,CASSLVAGSYEQYF
TRBV7-9,TRBJ1-4,-,-,TGTGCCAGCAGCTCCCTGCAGGGGCCGGACGAAAAACTGTTTTTT,CASSSLQGPDEKLFF
TRBV6-5,TRBJ2-7,TRBD1,once,TGTGCCAGCAGGTCCCTACAGGGGCCGCACGAGCAGTACTTC,CASRSLQGPHEQYF
TRBV19,TRBJ1-4,-,-,TGTGCCAGTAGTATAGAGCGAGAAAAACTGTTTTTT,CASSIEREKLFF
TRBV30,TRBJ1-1,-,few,TGTGCCTGGAGCGTAGCCAGGAACACTGAAGCTTTCTTT,CAWSVARNTEAFF